This TCR beta chain comes out of a study of blood T cell repertoires in COVID-19. Participants' reported clinical history set cohort assignment. TCRdb keeps only in-frame clones here, not all; method: immunoSEQ multiplex PCR. Of about 150,000 clones listed, 86% are singletons. The CDR3 covers 13 residues. V was shortened by 4 bases and J by 8 bases, with 14 bases between the two germline ends. Germline V lookup: CDR1 LGHDT, CDR2 YNNKEL (reference sequence). The TCR sequence derives from a man aged 50-59 years who had recovered from COVID-19. The sample comprised PBMCs or T cells enriched from blood (not recorded which). The chain links TRBV3-1 (or the pseudogene TRBV3-2) to TRBJ1-2; D may be TRBD1 (6 bases). The CDR3 loop is CASSRQGSSGYTF. The CDR3 nucleotides are TGTGCCAGCAGCCGCCAGGGGTCCTCAGGCTACACCTTC.